A selection of T cell receptor beta chains follows, all from one sample in a study of blood T cell repertoires in COVID-19. Only in-frame clones appear in the TCRdb table, and some are missing; sequencing was by immunoSEQ multiplex PCR. Of roughly 74,000 clones detected, nearly 90% appear once; the ten largest clones hold roughly 2.6%. The sequencing input was peripheral blood. These TCRs come from a man between 65 and 85 years old with active or convalescent COVID-19. The CDR3 runs from the conserved cysteine through the conserved F or W. Each record gives: clone size, J gene, D gene, V gene, CDR3 protein, CDR3 DNA. D genes are given only for firm matches. Size is stated for part of the rows, as once, few or many counts, or as a class when the clone is expanded.

size: -
J: TRBJ1-1
D: TRBD1
V: TRBV28
CDR3: CASSLRRTGDTEAFF
DNA: TGTGCCAGCAGTTTAAGGCGGACAGGGGACACTGAAGCTTTCTTT

size: -
J: TRBJ1-2
D: TRBD1
V: TRBV6-5
CDR3: CASSTGQGFGYTF
DNA: TGTGCCAGCAGTACGGGACAGGGGTTTGGCTACACCTTC

size: -
J: TRBJ2-5
D: TRBD1
V: TRBV7-9
CDR3: CASSYGTVGTQYF
DNA: TGTGCCAGCAGCTACGGGACAGTGGGTACCCAGTACTTC

size: once
J: TRBJ2-5
D: -
V: TRBV5-1
CDR3: CASSLRGSLSQETQYF
DNA: TGCGCCAGCAGCTTGCGGGGGTCACTATCCCAAGAGACCCAGTACTTC

size: -
J: TRBJ2-5
D: TRBD1
V: TRBV5-1
CDR3: CASSWGTGTETQYF
DNA: TGCGCCAGCAGCTGGGGGACAGGTACCGAGACCCAGTACTTC

size: once
J: TRBJ2-7
D: TRBD2
V: TRBV6-5
CDR3: CASSRLAGGYEQYF
DNA: TGTGCCAGCAGTAGGCTAGCGGGAGGTTACGAGCAGTACTTC

size: -
J: TRBJ2-3
D: -
V: TRBV28
CDR3: CASSLGPNTDTQYF
DNA: TGTGCCAGCAGTTTAGGCCCCAACACAGATACGCAGTATTTT

size: -
J: TRBJ2-7
D: -
V: TRBV2
CDR3: CASRANLGVYEQYF
DNA: TGTGCCAGCAGAGCAAACCTAGGGGTGTACGAGCAGTACTTC

size: -
J: TRBJ1-4
D: TRBD1
V: TRBV29-1
CDR3: CSVEGTGDNEKLFF
DNA: TGCAGCGTCGAAGGGACAGGGGATAATGAAAAACTGTTTTTT

size: -
J: TRBJ2-3
D: -
V: TRBV6-6
CDR3: CASQGGANTQYF
DNA: TGTGCCAGCCAGGGGGGCGCGAATACGCAGTATTTT

size: -
J: TRBJ1-5
D: -
V: TRBV11-2
CDR3: CASSLGGDAQPQHF
DNA: TGTGCCAGCAGCTTAGGGGGGGATGCTCAGCCCCAGCATTTT

size: -
J: TRBJ2-1
D: TRBD2
V: TRBV4-2
CDR3: CASSQDKIGLAGYNEQFF
DNA: TGTGCCAGCAGCCAAGATAAGATTGGTCTAGCGGGCTACAATGAGCAGTTCTTC

size: -
J: TRBJ2-1
D: -
V: TRBV20-1
CDR3: CSASRGRAYNEQFF
DNA: TGCAGTGCTAGTAGGGGGAGGGCCTACAATGAGCAGTTCTTC

size: -
J: TRBJ1-4
D: -
V: TRBV18
CDR3: CASSPQGRNEKLFF
DNA: TGTGCCAGCTCACCTCAGGGAAGGAATGAAAAACTGTTTTTT

size: -
J: TRBJ2-1
D: TRBD1
V: TRBV6-6
CDR3: CASSQTSETGIPTRTFF
DNA: TGTGCCAGCAGTCAGACCTCCGAGACAGGGATCCCTACAAGGACTTTCTTC

size: -
J: TRBJ2-7
D: -
V: TRBV6-2/TRBV6-3
CDR3: CASSHAGGEQYF
DNA: TGTGCCAGCAGTCACGCCGGGGGCGAGCAGTACTTC

size: -
J: TRBJ1-3
D: -
V: TRBV2
CDR3: CASRDTQGPGNTIYF
DNA: TGTGCCAGCAGGGACACCCAAGGCCCTGGAAACACCATATATTTT

size: -
J: TRBJ2-3
D: TRBD2
V: TRBV10-3
CDR3: CAISIRAGGTDTQYF
DNA: TGTGCCATCAGCATAAGAGCGGGAGGCACAGATACGCAGTATTTT

size: -
J: TRBJ2-3
D: -
V: TRBV2
CDR3: CASRDRTSTDTQYF
DNA: TGTGCCAGCAGAGACAGGACTAGCACAGATACGCAGTATTTT

size: -
J: TRBJ1-2
D: TRBD1
V: TRBV12-3/TRBV12-4
CDR3: CASTLEGGHGYTF
DNA: TGTGCCAGCACCCTAGAAGGGGGCCATGGCTACACCTTC

size: -
J: TRBJ2-1
D: TRBD2
V: TRBV2
CDR3: CASKGGSSYNEQFF
DNA: TGTGCCAGCAAGGGCGGGAGCTCCTACAATGAGCAGTTCTTC

size: few
J: TRBJ1-5
D: -
V: TRBV6-6
CDR3: CASSYPRHDQPQHF
DNA: TGTGCCAGCAGTTATCCGCGCCACGATCAGCCCCAGCATTTT

size: -
J: TRBJ1-2
D: -
V: TRBV5-6
CDR3: CASSSQGLGGYTF
DNA: TGTGCCAGCAGCTCACAGGGTCTTGGCGGCTACACCTTC

size: once
J: TRBJ2-5
D: TRBD2
V: TRBV2
CDR3: CASSEGREARKTQYF
DNA: TGTGCCAGCAGCGAAGGGCGGGAGGCTAGGAAGACCCAGTACTTC

size: few
J: TRBJ2-5
D: TRBD2
V: TRBV11-3
CDR3: CASSPRAGKGETQYF
DNA: TGTGCCAGCAGCCCGAGAGCGGGAAAGGGCGAGACCCAGTACTTC

size: -
J: TRBJ1-5
D: -
V: TRBV19
CDR3: CASRKLGSNQPQHF
DNA: TGTGCCAGTCGGAAGCTAGGTAGCAATCAGCCCCAGCATTTT

size: -
J: TRBJ1-5
D: TRBD1
V: TRBV28
CDR3: CASAGQGGNQPQHF
DNA: TGTGCCAGCGCCGGACAGGGAGGCAATCAGCCCCAGCATTTT

size: -
J: TRBJ2-2
D: TRBD2
V: TRBV9
CDR3: CASSVNLAGYTGELFF
DNA: TGTGCCAGCAGCGTAAATCTAGCGGGCTACACCGGGGAGCTGTTTTTT

size: -
J: TRBJ1-2
D: -
V: TRBV30
CDR3: CAWSTDRTAGF
DNA: TGTGCCTGGAGTACGGACAGAACGGCGGGCTTC

size: -
J: TRBJ1-5
D: -
V: TRBV12-3/TRBV12-4
CDR3: CASSVRSNQPQHF
DNA: TGTGCCAGCAGCGTCCGTAGCAATCAGCCCCAGCATTTT

size: -
J: TRBJ1-1
D: TRBD1
V: TRBV9
CDR3: CASSVVKGAGNTEAFF
DNA: TGTGCCAGCAGCGTAGTTAAGGGGGCGGGGAACACTGAAGCTTTCTTT

size: once
J: TRBJ1-5
D: TRBD1
V: TRBV19
CDR3: CASSLQGIEPQHF
DNA: TGTGCCAGTAGCCTACAGGGGATCGAGCCCCAGCATTTT

size: -
J: TRBJ2-7
D: -
V: TRBV28
CDR3: CASSQAWAGEGRYEQYF
DNA: TGTGCCAGCAGCCAGGCGTGGGCAGGGGAGGGTCGCTACGAGCAGTACTTC

size: -
J: TRBJ2-5
D: -
V: TRBV4-2
CDR3: CASSRGRGTEETQYF
DNA: TGTGCCAGCAGCCGGGGAAGGGGAACAGAAGAGACCCAGTACTTC

size: -
J: TRBJ2-7
D: TRBD1
V: TRBV6-5
CDR3: CASSSGSGQLSYEQYF
DNA: TGTGCCAGCAGTTCCGGCTCGGGACAGCTCAGCTACGAGCAGTACTTC

size: medium-sized
J: TRBJ1-3
D: TRBD1
V: TRBV11-2
CDR3: CASSSIWTGSGNTIYF
DNA: TGTGCCAGCAGCTCCATCTGGACAGGCTCTGGAAACACCATATATTTT

size: -
J: TRBJ1-2
D: -
V: TRBV5-4
CDR3: CASRSSARAYGYTF
DNA: TGTGCCAGCAGATCTTCCGCCAGGGCGTATGGCTACACCTTC

size: few
J: TRBJ2-7
D: TRBD1
V: TRBV7-9
CDR3: CASSLGPPRGRNEQYF
DNA: TGTGCCAGCAGCTTAGGGCCCCCCAGGGGGCGTAACGAGCAGTACTTC

size: -
J: TRBJ2-2
D: TRBD1
V: TRBV5-5
CDR3: CASSLEGRGWGAGELFF
DNA: TGTGCCAGCAGCTTGGAAGGCAGGGGGTGGGGAGCCGGGGAGCTGTTTTTT

size: once
J: TRBJ2-1
D: TRBD1
V: TRBV19
CDR3: CASSSVTGNWNEQFF
DNA: TGTGCCAGTAGTTCCGTGACAGGGAATTGGAATGAGCAGTTCTTC

size: -
J: TRBJ1-3
D: -
V: TRBV28
CDR3: CASSLGGLSGNTIYF
DNA: TGTGCCAGCAGTCTGGGGGGGTTGTCTGGAAACACCATATATTTT

size: once
J: TRBJ2-1
D: -
V: TRBV20-1
CDR3: CSASPPLGGAHNGQFF
DNA: TGCAGTGCTAGTCCCCCCCTGGGGGGAGCCCACAATGGGCAGTTCTTC

size: once
J: TRBJ1-2
D: -
V: TRBV6-5
CDR3: CASSYSAGNYGYTF
DNA: TGTGCCAGCAGTTACTCGGCGGGAAACTATGGCTACACCTTC

size: -
J: TRBJ2-3
D: TRBD1
V: TRBV29-1
CDR3: CSVQRGTGRWNTQYF
DNA: TGCAGCGTCCAAAGAGGGACAGGGAGGTGGAATACGCAGTATTTT

size: -
J: TRBJ2-7
D: TRBD1
V: TRBV5-1
CDR3: CASSAGQGPAREQYF
DNA: TGCGCCAGCAGCGCCGGACAGGGGCCAGCCAGGGAGCAGTACTTC

size: -
J: TRBJ1-2
D: -
V: TRBV19
CDR3: CASSPRANYGYTF
DNA: TGTGCCAGTAGTCCGCGGGCTAACTATGGCTACACCTTC

size: few
J: TRBJ1-1
D: -
V: TRBV2
CDR3: CASSVVTQNTEAFF
DNA: TGTGCCAGCAGTGTTGTGACTCAGAACACTGAAGCTTTCTTT

size: -
J: TRBJ1-1
D: -
V: TRBV10-1
CDR3: CASSDRGGANTEAFF
DNA: TGCGCCAGCAGCGACCGTGGGGGGGCGAACACTGAAGCTTTCTTT

size: medium-sized
J: TRBJ1-2
D: -
V: TRBV18
CDR3: CASSPPTESYGYTF
DNA: TGTGCCAGCTCACCCCCGACAGAGAGCTATGGCTACACCTTC

size: -
J: TRBJ1-2
D: -
V: TRBV28
CDR3: CASSLPQVNYGYTF
DNA: TGTGCCAGCAGTTTACCCCAGGTTAACTATGGCTACACCTTC